This TCR beta chain was recovered during a study of CD8 T cells in Susac syndrome. Overall study findings and caveats: As the study acknowledged, the number of individuals who were part of its TCR sequencing and HLA analysis was relatively small.

The CD8+ and CD4+ T cells were isolated magnetically using a negative isolation approach, whereas the TEMRA cells were enriched by FACS. This clonotype was counted only a few times. As yet, its antigen is unknown. RNA amounts of roughly 0.5 to 1 ug underwent reverse transcription with random hexamers. The amplification used immunoSEQ multiplex PCR on TCR beta CDR3; it spanned 54 Vbeta and 13 Jbeta. TCRdb used MiXCR to reprocess the immunoSEQ multiplex PCR reads, holding one entry per CDR3 protein. The data hold approximately 300,000 distinct CDR3 sequences, with approximately 90% observed a single time. CDR3 length: 13 residues. V lost 3 bases and J lost 4, with 10 bases in between. Germline loops: CDR1 SEHNR, CDR2 FQNEAQ (reference sequence).

The chain recombines TRBV7-9 with TRBJ2-7, with a weak D call TRBD1 (5 bases). The receptor was isolated from a human donor with multiple sclerosis. Input material: CD8+ T cells from PBMCs. The CDR3 reads CASSLSSGYEQYF. CDR3 nucleotides: TGTGCCAGCAGCTTGAGTTCAGGGTACGAGCAGTACTTC.